This T cell receptor beta chain was retrieved from a study of Graves' ophthalmopathy and Graves' hyperthyroidism. Findings of the study overall: Blood shared most expanded thyroid clonotypes above 0.001 frequency. Sensitivity reached about 70% and specificity just under 75% when the model predicted ophthalmopathy progression. Using a 13-signature model, the authors split ophthalmopathy from stable hyperthyroidism, with just under 90% sensitivity and 81.08% specificity.

This clonotype was observed many times. Its specificity is not known. Reliance was placed on clinical symptoms, serum thyroxine, TRAb, thyroid ultrasound and orbital computed tomography for diagnosis. CDR1 and CDR2 (germline): MNHNS, SASEGT. This CDR3 region has 13 residues. The V end lost 4 bases, the J end lost 5 bases, and 11 bases lay between the germline ends. RNA transcripts provided the template for amplifying TCR beta CDR3 regions. Second-round multiplex PCR came after a first-round RT-PCR that employed HTBI primers. TCRdb used MiXCR to reprocess the multiplex PCR reads, holding one entry per CDR3 protein. The top ten clones hold 5.8% of a sample with about 170,000 distinct CDR3 sequences, under 40% of them seen once.

The V and J genes are TRBV6-1 and TRBJ1-1; D remains unclear. This clonotype was sampled from a woman in her 40s with Graves' ophthalmopathy. The specimen sequenced was peripheral blood. CDR3 in amino acids: CASSASFETEAFF. CDR3 DNA sequence: TGTGCCAGCAGTGCCTCTTTTGAGACTGAAGCTTTCTTT.